Here is one T cell receptor (beta chain) with its context. The data stem from a study of cytomegalovirus exposure and HLA in healthy donors. Trimming left V 8 bases short and J 6 bases short, with 13 bases between. The CDR3 loop spans 13 amino acids. The germline CDR1 and CDR2 sequences are KGHSH and LQKENI. PCR primers comprised 60 Vbeta and 13 Jbeta primers. Sequencing used immunoSEQ multiplex PCR; TCRdb keeps in-frame clones, though not all of them. The sample gives more than 70,000 clones, approximately 70% of which show up once; around 9.7% is in the top ten. This TCR derives from a woman in her forties or fifties in good health and CMV-seropositive. The sample consisted of PBMCs. The chain is built from TRBV18 and TRBJ1-4; no firm D call. CDR3 protein: CASGSQGDEKLFF. DNA of the CDR3: TGTGCCAGCGGGAGCCAAGGTGATGAAAAACTGTTTTTT. Variable domain in full (rest from reference TRBV18 and TRBJ1-4): NAGVMQNPRHLVRRRGQEARLRCSPMKGHSHVYWYRQLPEEGLKFMVYLQKENIIDESGMPKERFSAEFPKEGPSILRIQQVVRGDSAAYFCASGSQGDEKLFFGSGTQLSVL.